The TCR beta chain under discussion was sequenced for a study of regulatory T cells in long-lasting Graves disease. This clonotype has at least ten counts. The authors built TCR beta libraries using iRepertoire HTBI primers and Arm-PCR of CDR3 regions. TCRdb reanalysed the multiplex PCR reads using MiXCR and keeps one entry per CDR3 protein. The sample has roughly 500,000 distinct CDR3 sequences, less than 25% seen once. CDR1 is MNHEY, CDR2 SVGEGT, per germline. V shed 0 bases and J shed 2 bases, with 11 bases lying between them. The CDR3 consists of 15 residues. The time point here: persistent/refractory GD, antithyroid drugs over 5 years with positive TRAb. RNA extracted from PBMCs served as the sequencing template. A volume of nine milliliters of peripheral blood was collected in EDTA tubes.

The TCR sequence derives from a female donor with Graves disease. The chain employs TRBV6-2 or TRBV6-3 and TRBJ2-7, with a weak D call TRBD1 (5 bases). The source material was peripheral blood mononuclear cells (PBMCs), sampled when the disease was refractory, from a patient treated with antithyroid drugs. The CDR3 DNA follows: TGTGCCAGCAGTTACTCAGGCAGGGAAACCTACGAGCAGTACTTC. It yields the protein CASSYSGRETYEQYF.